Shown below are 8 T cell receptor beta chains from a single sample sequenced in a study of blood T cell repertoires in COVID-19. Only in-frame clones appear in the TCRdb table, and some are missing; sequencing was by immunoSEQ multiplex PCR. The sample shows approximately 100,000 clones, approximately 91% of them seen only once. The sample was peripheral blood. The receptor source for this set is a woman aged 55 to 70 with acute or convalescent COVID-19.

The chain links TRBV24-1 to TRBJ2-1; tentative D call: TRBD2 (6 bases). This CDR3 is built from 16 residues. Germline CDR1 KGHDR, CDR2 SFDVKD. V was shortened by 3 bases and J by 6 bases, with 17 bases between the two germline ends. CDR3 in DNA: TGTGCCACCAGTGATCCGGACTACGGCGGCATCAATGAGCAGTTCTTC. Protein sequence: CATSDPDYGGINEQFF.

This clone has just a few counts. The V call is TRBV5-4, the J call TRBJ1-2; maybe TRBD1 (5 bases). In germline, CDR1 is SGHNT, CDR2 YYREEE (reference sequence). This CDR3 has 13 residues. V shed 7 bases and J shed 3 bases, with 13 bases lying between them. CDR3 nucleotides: TGTGCCAGCGTCCCGGCAGGGCACTATGGCTACACCTTC. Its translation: CASVPAGHYGYTF.

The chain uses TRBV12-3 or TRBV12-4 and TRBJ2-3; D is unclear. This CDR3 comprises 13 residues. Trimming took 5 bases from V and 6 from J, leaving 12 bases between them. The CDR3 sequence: CASSLNHGDTQYF. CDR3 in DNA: TGTGCCAGCAGTCTCAACCACGGGGATACGCAGTATTTT.

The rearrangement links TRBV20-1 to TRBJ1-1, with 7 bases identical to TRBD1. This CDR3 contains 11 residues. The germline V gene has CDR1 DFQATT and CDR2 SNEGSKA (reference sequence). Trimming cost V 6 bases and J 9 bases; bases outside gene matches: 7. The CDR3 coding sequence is TGCAGTGCCCCGACAGGGATGAAAGCTTTCTTT. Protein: CSAPTGMKAFF.

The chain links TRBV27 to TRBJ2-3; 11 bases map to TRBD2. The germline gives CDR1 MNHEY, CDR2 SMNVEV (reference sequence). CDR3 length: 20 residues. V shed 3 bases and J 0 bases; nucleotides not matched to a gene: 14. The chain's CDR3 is CASSLKASGRTTHSTDTQYF. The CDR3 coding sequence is TGTGCCAGCAGTTTGAAGGCTAGCGGGAGGACCACCCATAGCACAGATACGCAGTATTTT.

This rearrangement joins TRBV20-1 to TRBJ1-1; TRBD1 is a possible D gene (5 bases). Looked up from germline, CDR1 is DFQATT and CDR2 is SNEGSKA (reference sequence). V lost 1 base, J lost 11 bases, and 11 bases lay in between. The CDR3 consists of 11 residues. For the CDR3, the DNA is TGCAGTGCTAGAGGCAGGGTGATGGCTTTCTTT. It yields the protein CSARGRVMAFF.

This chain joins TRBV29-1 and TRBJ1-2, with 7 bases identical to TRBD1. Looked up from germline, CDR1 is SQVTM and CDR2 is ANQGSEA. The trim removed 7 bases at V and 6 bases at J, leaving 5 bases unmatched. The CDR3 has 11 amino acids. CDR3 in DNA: TGCAGCGCCCAGACAGGGAATGGCTACACCTTC. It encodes CSAQTGNGYTF.

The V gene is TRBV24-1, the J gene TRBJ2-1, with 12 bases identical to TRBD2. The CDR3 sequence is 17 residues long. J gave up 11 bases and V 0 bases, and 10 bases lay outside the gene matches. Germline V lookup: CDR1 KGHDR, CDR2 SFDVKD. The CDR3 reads CATSDLRAGLAGNQQFF. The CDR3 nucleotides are TGTGCCACCAGTGATTTGCGGGCAGGACTAGCGGGAAATCAGCAGTTCTTC.